The 29 T cell receptor beta chains presented below share a single source sample, sequenced in a study of blood T cell repertoires in COVID-19. Profiling relied on immunoSEQ multiplex PCR, and the TCRdb table lists in-frame clones only, not all of them. The table has about 160,000 clones, about 80% seen once. Sample: peripheral blood. The receptors here all came from a woman aged 80 or older with acute or convalescent COVID-19.

The rearrangement uses TRBV3-1 (or the pseudogene TRBV3-2) and TRBJ2-1; 9 nucleotides agree with TRBD2. V lost 3 bases, J lost 0 bases, and 3 bases stayed unmatched. Germline CDR1 and CDR2: LGHDT and YNNKEL (reference sequence). The CDR3 sequence is 16 residues long. The DNA for the CDR3 is TGTGCCAGCAGCCATTATAGCGGGAGCTCCTACAATGAGCAGTTCTTC. It specifies CASSHYSGSSYNEQFF.

This rearrangement joins TRBV6-5 to TRBJ2-7; D not resolved. The germline V and J ends were trimmed by 0 bases and 0 bases, with 9 bases remaining between them. CDR1 MNHEY and CDR2 SVGAGI come from the germline V gene. The CDR3 loop spans 15 amino acids. The CDR3 region has the DNA TGTGCCAGCAGTTACTCGCAAGACTTCTCCTACGAGCAGTACTTC. It encodes CASSYSQDFSYEQYF.

V usage is TRBV6-2 or TRBV6-3 and J usage is TRBJ2-1; D gene unclear. With 6 bases removed from V and 12 bases from J, the gap between germline ends came to 15 bases. Per the germline V gene, CDR1 is MNHEY and CDR2 is SVGEGT. The CDR3 has 12 amino acids. This CDR3 reads CASSREAWSQFF. The CDR3 coding sequence is TGTGCCAGCAGCCGCGAGGCGTGGTCGCAGTTCTTC.

The V call is TRBV7-2, the J call TRBJ1-2; TRBD1 might be the D (5 bases). This CDR3 comprises 15 residues. CDR1 and CDR2 from the germline V gene are SGHTA and FQGNSA. V was shortened by 1 base and J by 1 base, with 10 bases between the two germline ends. CDR3 DNA: TGTGCCAGCAGCTTAGGAAGGGGACTTAACTATGGCTACACCTTC. It codes for CASSLGRGLNYGYTF. The variable domain in full, with the rest retrieved from reference TRBV7-2 and TRBJ1-2, is GAGVSQSPSNKVTEKGKDVELRCDPISGHTALYWYRQSLGQGLEFLIYFQGNSAPDKSGLPSDRFSAERTGGSVSTLTIQRTQQEDSAVYLCASSLGRGLNYGYTFGSGTRLTVV.

The genes are TRBV28 and TRBJ1-4, with a weak D call TRBD1 (6 bases). With 4 bases removed from V and 10 bases from J, the gap between germline ends came to 16 bases. Germline CDR1 is MDHEN and CDR2 is SYDVKM. The CDR3 consists of 14 residues. The CDR3 loop is CASSSPAGARKLFF. CDR3 nucleotides: TGTGCCAGCAGTTCCCCGGCGGGGGCCAGAAAACTGTTTTTT.

The V and J genes are TRBV5-8 and TRBJ2-7, with D possibly TRBD2 on 6 matching bases. Trimming took off 4 bases at V and 6 bases at J, with 20 bases between the two ends. The CDR3 is 15 residues long. The germline CDR1 and CDR2 sequences are SGHTS and YDEGEE. For the CDR3, the DNA is TGTGCCAGCAGCCAGGTCGGGACTGGGACCTCCGAGCAGTACTTC. This gives the protein CASSQVGTGTSEQYF.

The chain has TRBV19 and TRBJ2-7; D gene ambiguous. Germline values: CDR1 LNHDA, CDR2 SQIVND (reference sequence). The CDR3 spans 13 residues. V gave up 3 bases and J gave up 2 bases, with 8 bases separating them. The CDR3 DNA sequence: TGTGCCAGTAGTATCCGTCCGGCCTACGAGCAGTACTTC. This encodes CASSIRPAYEQYF.

The chain links TRBV19 to TRBJ1-4, with TRBD1 identical over 8 bases. Trimming took 5 bases from V and 9 from J; bases not matched to a gene: 2. The CDR3 sequence is 12 residues long. CDR1 LNHDA and CDR2 SQIVND come from the germline V gene (reference sequence). CDR3: CASSSRGQKLFF. DNA of the CDR3: TGTGCCAGTAGTTCCAGGGGGCAAAAACTGTTTTTT.

This chain connects TRBV6-5 to TRBJ2-3; D ambiguous. V was pared by 4 bases and J by 0 bases, with 14 bases between. CDR3 length: 16 amino acids. Germline CDR1 MNHEY, CDR2 SVGAGI. The CDR3 is CASSSRGPMSTDTQYF. CDR3 coding DNA: TGTGCCAGCAGTTCCCGAGGTCCCATGAGCACAGATACGCAGTATTTT.

V and J are TRBV27 and TRBJ2-5; perhaps TRBD2 as D (5 bases). Trimming cost V 4 bases and J 1 base, with 10 bases left between them. The CDR3 totals 14 residues. Germline V lookup: CDR1 MNHEY, CDR2 SMNVEV (reference sequence). DNA for the CDR3: TGTGCCAGCAGTTCAAAGCGGACCCAAGAGACCCAGTACTTC. Protein sequence: CASSSKRTQETQYF.

This clone was detected a few times. The rearrangement joins TRBV12-5 to TRBJ2-3, with D hard to call. CDR1 and CDR2 (germline): LGHNT, FRNRAP. The CDR3 spans 13 residues. Trimming removed 7 bases at V and 1 base at J, with 9 bases between. Here the CDR3 DNA reads TGTGCTAGTGCCCCTCGAGGCACAGATACGCAGTATTTT. It encodes CASAPRGTDTQYF.

The gene calls are TRBV29-1 and TRBJ2-3; 7 bases are shared with TRBD1. Germline trimming cut 0 bases from V and 3 bases from J; bases unmatched to any gene: 3. Germline-derived CDR1 and CDR2 are SQVTM and ANQGSEA. This CDR3 is 14 amino acids long. This chain's CDR3 is CSVEDMTGTDTQYF. DNA of the CDR3: TGCAGCGTTGAAGATATGACAGGGACAGATACGCAGTATTTT.

The rearrangement uses TRBV4-3 and TRBJ2-4, with D possibly TRBD1 on 6 matching bases. Germline-derived CDR1 and CDR2 are LGHNA and YSLEER. This CDR3 has 13 amino acids. Between the trimmed V and J ends, which lost 0 bases and 6 bases, there was a span of 6 bases. The CDR3 sequence: CASSQDRGNIQYF. The CDR3 DNA reads as TGCGCCAGCAGCCAAGACAGGGGAAACATTCAGTACTTC.

This clone came up once. The chain is built from TRBV4-1 and TRBJ1-3; D is undetermined. Germline V CDR1 and CDR2: MGHRA, YSYEKL. The CDR3 has 20 amino acids. V was trimmed by 0 bases and J by 2 bases, leaving 23 bases between them. The CDR3 loop is CASSQDLYLGRLATGNTIYF. For the CDR3, the DNA is TGCGCCAGCAGCCAAGATTTATATCTGGGTAGACTGGCGACTGGAAACACCATATATTTT.

The rearrangement uses TRBV5-1 and TRBJ1-1; a possible D gene is TRBD1 (6 bases). Germline V lookup: CDR1 SGHRS, CDR2 YFSETQ. Deletions cut 0 bases from V and 1 base from J, with 7 bases between. This CDR3 has 14 residues. CDR3 coding DNA: TGCGCCAGCAGCTTGGGGACAGCGAACACTGAAGCTTTCTTT. Protein product: CASSLGTANTEAFF.

The sample holds a few counts of this clone. The V gene is TRBV19, the J gene TRBJ2-3; 8 bases are a match to TRBD2. This CDR3 has 16 amino acids. The germline gives CDR1 LNHDA, CDR2 SQIVND (reference sequence). V shed 1 base and J 5 bases; nucleotides not matched to a gene: 8. CDR3 nucleotide sequence: TGTGCCAGTAGTATAGGGACTAGCTCATCTTTAGATACGCAGTATTTT. It encodes CASSIGTSSSLDTQYF.

The gene calls are TRBV4-3 and TRBJ2-3; 13 nucleotides agree with TRBD2. The CDR3 contains 17 residues. From germline, CDR1 is LGHNA and CDR2 YSLEER. Trimming at V came to 0 bases and at J to 4 bases, leaving 4 bases not matched to a gene. The DNA for the CDR3 is TGCGCCAGCAGCCAAGAATTTGGGACTAGCGGGGCAGATACGCAGTATTTT. The encoded protein is CASSQEFGTSGADTQYF.

The chain carries TRBV27 and TRBJ1-1; 7 nucleotides align to TRBD1. Germline V gene data show CDR1 as MNHEY and CDR2 as SMNVEV (reference sequence). V dropped 5 bases and J dropped 7; count of bases not matched to a gene: 19. The CDR3 contains 17 residues. CDR3 residues: CASSTPHYRGPRGEAFF. The CDR3 DNA is TGTGCCAGCAGTACACCACATTACAGGGGCCCACGAGGTGAAGCTTTCTTT.

The V call is TRBV19, the J call TRBJ2-2; 9 nucleotides agree with TRBD1. Per germline, CDR1 LNHDA and CDR2 SQIVND (reference sequence). The CDR3 is made up of 16 amino acids. Germline trimming cut 6 bases from V and 2 bases from J; bases unmatched to any gene: 7. Written as DNA, the CDR3 is TGTGCCAGTAGCCAAGGGGACAGGGTTAACACCGGGGAGCTGTTTTTT. Translating it yields CASSQGDRVNTGELFF.

The V and J genes are TRBV11-2 and TRBJ2-2, with unresolved D. Germline-derived CDR1 and CDR2 are SGHAT and FQNNGV. The CDR3 spans 15 residues. The germline V and J ends were trimmed by 5 bases and 3 bases, with 13 bases remaining between them. DNA for the CDR3: TGTGCCAGCAGCCCCCTGCGCACTGACACCGGGGAGCTGTTTTTT. It specifies CASSPLRTDTGELFF.

The chain employs TRBV18 and TRBJ1-3; no clear D. Germline V gives CDR1 KGHSH, CDR2 LQKENI. The CDR3 loop spans 18 amino acids. Trimming stripped 10 bases from V and 0 bases from J, with 25 bases between. This CDR3 is CANPTSLGDLSSGNTIYF. The CDR3 DNA reads TGTGCCAACCCAACTTCGCTTGGAGACTTAAGCTCTGGAAACACCATATATTTT.

The rearrangement links TRBV5-1 to TRBJ1-1; 8 bases agree with TRBD1. V lost 0 bases and J lost 5; bases outside the gene matches: 9. The CDR3 is made up of 16 amino acids. Germline loops: CDR1 SGHRS, CDR2 YFSETQ. CDR3 bases: TGCGCCAGCAGCTTGGCCACTGACAGGGGTATTACTGAAGCTTTCTTT. This encodes CASSLATDRGITEAFF.

The CDR3 sequence is CASSLGREGTDTQYF. In DNA, the CDR3 is TGTGCCAGCAGCTTGGGCAGGGAGGGCACAGATACGCAGTATTTT. The chain links TRBV5-6 to TRBJ2-3; D possibly corresponds to TRBD2 (6 bases). Trimming left V 0 bases short and J 1 base short, with 9 bases between. CDR1 SGHDT and CDR2 YYEEEE come from the germline V gene. CDR3 length equals 15 residues. Drawing the rest from reference TRBV5-6 and TRBJ2-3, the complete variable domain is DAGVTQSPTHLIKTRGQQVTLRCSPKSGHDTVSWYQQALGQGPQFIFQYYEEEERQRGNFPDRFSGHQFPNYSSELNVNALLLGDSALYLCASSLGREGTDTQYFGPGTRLTVL.

The chain uses TRBV14 and TRBJ2-1; D call uncertain. V lost 0 bases to trimming and J lost 3 bases, with 12 bases between them. This CDR3 has 16 residues. CDR1 and CDR2 from the germline V gene are SGHDN and FVKESK. The CDR3 loop reads CASSQEEQLGYNEQFF. The CDR3 DNA follows: TGTGCCAGCAGCCAAGAAGAACAGCTCGGCTACAATGAGCAGTTCTTC.

On this clone: This CDR3 is also generated by other DNA sequences in the sample. The chain has TRBV7-2 and TRBJ2-5; TRBD1 aligns across 8 bases. This CDR3 has 14 amino acids. V shed 3 bases and J 5 bases; nucleotides not matched to a gene: 5. CDR1 and CDR2 from the germline V gene are SGHTA and FQGNSA. The CDR3 reads CASSFDRGTETQYF. The DNA of the CDR3 is TGTGCCAGCAGCTTCGACAGGGGAACGGAGACCCAGTACTTC. The full variable domain, in which reference TRBV7-2 and TRBJ2-5 provide the parts outside the CDR3, is GAGVSQSPSNKVTEKGKDVELRCDPISGHTALYWYRQSLGQGLEFLIYFQGNSAPDKSGLPSDRFSAERTGGSVSTLTIQRTQQEDSAVYLCASSFDRGTETQYFGPGTRLLVL.

This chain joins TRBV18 and TRBJ2-3; TRBD1 agrees at 7 bases. This CDR3 is 14 amino acids long. Unmatched junction bases numbered 2, after V lost 3 bases and J lost 2 bases. The germline gives CDR1 KGHSH, CDR2 LQKENI. CDR3 sequence (DNA): TGTGCCAGCTCACCGGACAGGCCCACAGATACGCAGTATTTT. Its protein product is CASSPDRPTDTQYF.

In its sample, this clone was seen a few times. This rearrangement joins TRBV19 to TRBJ1-1, with D uncertain. Germline CDR1 and CDR2: LNHDA and SQIVND (reference sequence). The V end was cut by 6 bases, the J end by 5 bases, with 16 bases between. This CDR3 is 14 amino acids long. The CDR3 here is CASSHRAGMTEAFF. The CDR3 DNA follows: TGTGCCAGTAGCCACCGGGCGGGGATGACTGAAGCTTTCTTT.

The table lists this clone with a count of one. The chain joins TRBV5-6 to TRBJ1-6; 10 bases map to TRBD1. Trimming at V came to 1 base and at J to 8 bases, leaving 9 bases not matched to a gene. Per germline, CDR1 SGHDT and CDR2 YYEEEE. This CDR3 has 17 residues. As DNA, the CDR3 is TGTGCCAGCAGCTTGTTGGCGACAGGGGGCGGTTATTCACCCCTCCACTTT. Translation: CASSLLATGGGYSPLHF. Full variable domain (remainder filled in from reference TRBV5-6 and TRBJ1-6): DAGVTQSPTHLIKTRGQQVTLRCSPKSGHDTVSWYQQALGQGPQFIFQYYEEEERQRGNFPDRFSGHQFPNYSSELNVNALLLGDSALYLCASSLLATGGGYSPLHFGNGTRLTVT.

This clone was recorded a few times. This chain joins TRBV18 and TRBJ2-1, with 9 nucleotides matching TRBD2. CDR1 KGHSH and CDR2 LQKENI come from the germline V gene. The CDR3 loop spans 14 amino acids. V trimming: 6 bases; J trimming: 8 bases; junction bases outside the gene matches: 8. CDR3 sequence reads: CASSLSGSIDEQFF. Written as DNA, the CDR3 is TGTGCCAGCTCCCTTAGCGGGAGTATCGATGAGCAGTTCTTC.